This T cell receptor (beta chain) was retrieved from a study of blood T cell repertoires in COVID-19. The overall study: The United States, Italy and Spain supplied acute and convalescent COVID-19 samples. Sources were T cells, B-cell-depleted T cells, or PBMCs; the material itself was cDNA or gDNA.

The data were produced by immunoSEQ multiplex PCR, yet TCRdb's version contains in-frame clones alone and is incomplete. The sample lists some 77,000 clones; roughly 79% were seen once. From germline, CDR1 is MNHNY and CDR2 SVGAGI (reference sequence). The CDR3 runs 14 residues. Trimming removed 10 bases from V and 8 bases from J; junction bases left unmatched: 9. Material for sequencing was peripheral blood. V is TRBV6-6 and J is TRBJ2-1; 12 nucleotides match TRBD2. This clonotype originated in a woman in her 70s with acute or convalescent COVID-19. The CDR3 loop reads CATLLAGGPHEQFF. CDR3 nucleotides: TGTGCCACCCTGCTAGCGGGAGGGCCACATGAGCAGTTCTTC.